One and the same sample provided the 17 T cell receptor beta chains below, sequenced in a study of early T cells in non-severe SARS-CoV-2 infection. From the 5' RACE reads, TCRdb called clonotypes with MiXCR, one entry per CDR3 protein. This table has about 56,000 distinct CDR3 sequences, about 10% appearing once. The sequencing sample was made of whole blood. These receptors were taken from an adult who was a healthcare worker with PCR-confirmed SARS-CoV-2 infection or an uninfected control (not recorded which).

This clonotype came up many times. The chain has TRBV25-1 and TRBJ2-2, with no clear D. Germline V CDR1 and CDR2: MGHDK, SYGVNS. The ends were cut back, 1 base at V and 8 bases at J, with 5 bases in the middle. The CDR3 is 12 amino acids. The CDR3 DNA reads as TGTGCCAGCAGTGAATGGGGAGGGGAGCTGTTTTTT. This sequence encodes CASSEWGGELFF.

At least ten counts were recorded for this clonotype. V usage is TRBV29-1 and J usage is TRBJ2-3, with D possibly being TRBD1 or TRBD2 (5 bases each). Looked up from germline, CDR1 is SQVTM and CDR2 is ANQGSEA. Deletions cut 4 bases from V and 7 bases from J, with 12 bases between. The CDR3 contains 12 residues. CDR3 nucleotide sequence: TGCAGCGTTGGATTCGGGGCTAATACGCAGTATTTT. Encoded protein: CSVGFGANTQYF.

This clonotype was seen repeatedly, ten times or more. The genes are TRBV29-1 and TRBJ2-1; D unclear. Germline assignment: CDR1 SQVTM and CDR2 ANQGSEA. The CDR3 contains 13 residues. Trimming took 6 bases from V and 6 from J, leaving 15 bases between them. The CDR3 loop is CSVQTLSVNEQFF. The CDR3 nucleotides are TGCAGCGTCCAAACCCTTAGTGTCAATGAGCAGTTCTTC.

In its sample, this clonotype was seen many times. CDR3 DNA: TGTGCCAGCAGCACTGCGGGAGACATCGGCTACGAGCAGTACTTC. It translates to CASSTAGDIGYEQYF. The chain combines TRBV7-2 with TRBJ2-7; 7 nucleotides line up with TRBD2. The CDR3 consists of 15 residues. Per the germline V gene, CDR1 is SGHTA and CDR2 is FQGNSA. The junction had 10 bases not matched to a gene; V was cut back by 5 bases and J by 3 bases.

The chain links TRBV19 to TRBJ1-5, with D tentatively TRBD1 (5 bases). V was shortened by 8 bases and J by 7 bases, with 15 bases between the two germline ends. Per germline, CDR1 LNHDA and CDR2 SQIVND (reference sequence). The CDR3 contains 13 residues. The CDR3 region has the DNA TGTGCCAGTTCTACAGGACCAGGGCAGCCCCAGCATTTT. Encoded protein: CASSTGPGQPQHF. Full variable domain (outside the CDR3, taken from reference TRBV19 and TRBJ1-5): DGGITQSPKYLFRKEGQNVTLSCEQNLNHDAMYWYRQDPGQGLRLIYYSQIVNDFQKGDIAEGYSVSREKKESFPLTVTSAQKNPTAFYLCASSTGPGQPQHFGDGTRLSIL.

This clonotype was observed a handful of times. The CDR3 reads CASSRTSFDEQFF. DNA for the CDR3: TGTGCCAGCAGTAGGACTAGCTTCGATGAGCAGTTCTTC. The chain uses TRBV6-5 and TRBJ2-1, with 8 bases matching TRBD2. Losses at the gene ends were 5 bases for V and 8 bases for J; bases not matched to a gene: 5. The CDR3 contains 13 residues. Germline V gene data show CDR1 as MNHEY and CDR2 as SVGAGI.

V gene TRBV6-6 combines with J gene TRBJ2-1, with TRBD2 matching over 8 bases. Germline loops: CDR1 MNHNY, CDR2 SVGAGI (reference sequence). The CDR3 runs to 16 residues. V lost 2 bases and J lost 3; bases outside the gene matches: 6. DNA for the CDR3: TGTGCCAGCAGTTACCCAATGAGCGGGAGCTACAATGAGCAGTTCTTC. Protein sequence: CASSYPMSGSYNEQFF.

The chain links TRBV7-8 to TRBJ1-4; a possible D gene is TRBD1 (6 bases). The V end lost 1 base, the J end lost 8 bases, and 8 bases lay between the germline ends. The germline gives CDR1 SGHVS, CDR2 FQNEAQ. This CDR3 has 13 residues. Here the CDR3 reads CASSLGDIEKLFF. The CDR3, as DNA: TGTGCCAGCAGCTTAGGGGACATCGAAAAACTGTTTTTT.

The chain joins TRBV5-4 to TRBJ2-1; 12 bases map to TRBD2. The CDR3 is made up of 16 amino acids. Germline V gives CDR1 SGHNT, CDR2 YYREEE (reference sequence). V shed 4 bases and J 4 bases; nucleotides not matched to a gene: 6. CDR3 protein: CASSGRTSGDYNEQFF. CDR3 in DNA: TGTGCCAGCAGCGGGCGGACTAGCGGGGATTACAATGAGCAGTTCTTC.

This clonotype was counted many times. CDR3: CASSFSGLAGYNEQFF. CDR3 sequence (DNA): TGTGCCAGCAGCTTCTCCGGCCTCGCGGGCTACAATGAGCAGTTCTTC. The rearrangement joins TRBV7-6 to TRBJ2-1; TRBD2 is a possible D gene (5 bases). Trimming left V 3 bases short and J 3 bases short, with 15 bases between. CDR1 and CDR2 (germline): SGHVS, FNYEAQ. The CDR3 is 16 residues long. The full variable domain, with the rest looked up from reference TRBV7-6 and TRBJ2-1, is GAGVSQSPRYKVTKRGQDVALRCDPISGHVSLYWYRQALGQGPEFLTYFNYEAQQDKSGLPNDRFSAERPEGSISTLTIQRTEQRDSAMYRCASSFSGLAGYNEQFFGPGTRLTVL.

The rearrangement joins TRBV5-4 to TRBJ1-6; D gene ambiguous. Germline loops: CDR1 SGHNT, CDR2 YYREEE (reference sequence). The CDR3 is made up of 12 amino acids. The V end was cut by 2 bases, the J end by 8 bases, with 5 bases between. The CDR3 bases are TGTGCCAGCAGCTTTCCGGATTCACCCCTCCACTTT. This gives the protein CASSFPDSPLHF.

This clonotype showed up many times. The J gene is TRBJ2-1, the V gene TRBV3-1, with 7 bases identical to TRBD2. V dropped 8 bases and J dropped 6; count of bases not matched to a gene: 16. Per germline, CDR1 LGHDT and CDR2 YNNKEL (reference sequence). This CDR3 spans 16 amino acids. The CDR3: CASQWGRLARGNEQFF. The CDR3 region has the DNA TGTGCCAGCCAATGGGGTAGACTAGCCCGGGGCAATGAGCAGTTCTTC.

This clonotype has a count of ten or more. The V gene is TRBV19, the J gene TRBJ2-1; a possible D gene is TRBD2 (6 bases). The CDR3 totals 16 residues. Germline V CDR1 and CDR2: LNHDA, SQIVND (reference sequence). V shed 5 bases and J shed 6 bases, with 20 bases lying between them. CDR3 sequence (DNA): TGTGCCAGTAGTTCCATTAGCGGAAGCGACCCCAATGAGCAGTTCTTC. This codes for CASSSISGSDPNEQFF.

This clonotype showed up just a few times. The chain carries TRBV7-8 and TRBJ1-1; D call uncertain. Germline V gives CDR1 SGHVS, CDR2 FQNEAQ. With 1 base removed from V and 0 bases from J, the gap between germline ends came to 9 bases. The CDR3 is made up of 15 amino acids. The CDR3 loop reads CASSLEGRMNTEAFF. CDR3 nucleotides: TGTGCCAGCAGCTTAGAAGGACGGATGAACACTGAAGCTTTCTTT.

In this sample, this clonotype turned up a few times. The chain joins TRBV7-8 to TRBJ2-2; D tentatively fits TRBD1 or TRBD2 (5 bases each). Germline CDR1 reads SGHVS; CDR2 reads FQNEAQ. This CDR3 has 18 amino acids. V was pared by 5 bases and J by 4 bases, with 23 bases between. The CDR3 here is CASSPPAWGTRGTGELFF. CDR3 bases: TGTGCCAGCAGCCCGCCCGCTTGGGGGACCCGGGGCACCGGGGAGCTGTTTTTT. Drawing the rest from reference TRBV7-8 and TRBJ2-2, the complete variable domain is GAGVSQSPRYKVAKRGQDVALRCDPISGHVSLFWYQQALGQGPEFLTYFQNEAQLDKSGLPSDRFFAERPEGSVSTLKIQRTQQEDSAVYLCASSPPAWGTRGTGELFFGEGSRLTVL.

This clonotype occurred many times. The rearrangement links TRBV20-1 to TRBJ1-1; D remains unclear. The CDR3 is 15 amino acids. In germline, CDR1 is DFQATT, CDR2 SNEGSKA (reference sequence). V was shortened by 2 bases and J by 5 bases, with 18 bases between the two germline ends. CDR3 loop: CSARKKGRLPTEAFF. Here the CDR3 DNA reads TGCAGTGCTAGAAAAAAAGGCAGACTCCCAACTGAAGCTTTCTTT.

The chain joins TRBV12-3 or TRBV12-4 to TRBJ2-4, with D perhaps matching TRBD1 (7 bases). CDR3 length: 13 amino acids. The V end was cut by 3 bases, the J end by 10 bases, with 13 bases between. CDR3 sequence (DNA): TGTGCCAGCAGTTTTCCGACAGGGAGGATTCAGTACTTC. This gives the protein CASSFPTGRIQYF.